The rows below give T cell receptor beta chains drawn from one sample of a study of control samples from healthy donors and cancer patients. Assay: immunoSEQ multiplex PCR; the TCRdb copy retains only in-frame clones and omits some. The repertoire holds about 120,000 clones, with approximately 88% as singletons. The sequenced material came from blood. These TCRs come from a man aged 45-65 years in good health. CDR3s include the opening cysteine and the closing phenylalanine or tryptophan. D genes are given only for firm matches. Clone size appears in some rows only: once, few, many, or a class for an expanded clone.

D gene: TRBD2; V gene: TRBV5-4; clone size: -; J gene: TRBJ2-7; CDR3 protein: CASSLALAGVYEQYF; CDR3 DNA: TGTGCCAGCAGCTTGGCGCTAGCGGGGGTCTACGAGCAGTACTTC
D gene: TRBD1; V gene: TRBV4-3; clone size: -; J gene: TRBJ1-4; CDR3 protein: CASSQDRSGGFEKLFF; CDR3 DNA: TGCGCCAGCAGCCAAGATCGGTCAGGGGGCTTCGAAAAACTGTTTTTT
D gene: TRBD1; V gene: TRBV30; clone size: -; J gene: TRBJ2-1; CDR3 protein: CAWRWTGGYEQFF; CDR3 DNA: TGTGCCTGGAGGTGGACAGGGGGATATGAGCAGTTCTTC
D gene: -; V gene: TRBV3-1/TRBV3-2; clone size: -; J gene: TRBJ1-6; CDR3 protein: CASSPSSYNSPLHF; CDR3 DNA: TGTGCCAGCAGTCCGAGCTCCTATAATTCACCCCTCCACTTT
D gene: TRBD2; V gene: TRBV27; clone size: few; J gene: TRBJ2-2; CDR3 protein: CASSLSSGGPNTGELFF; CDR3 DNA: TGTGCCAGCAGTTTATCTAGCGGGGGCCCTAACACCGGGGAGCTGTTTTTT
D gene: -; V gene: TRBV9; clone size: -; J gene: TRBJ2-3; CDR3 protein: CASSFLGGQSTDTQYF; CDR3 DNA: TGTGCCAGCAGCTTTTTAGGGGGACAAAGCACAGATACGCAGTATTTT
D gene: -; V gene: TRBV11-2; clone size: -; J gene: TRBJ1-1; CDR3 protein: CASSPWGGANTEAFF; CDR3 DNA: TGTGCCAGCAGCCCCTGGGGGGGGGCCAACACTGAAGCTTTCTTT
D gene: -; V gene: TRBV27; clone size: -; J gene: TRBJ1-2; CDR3 protein: CASSLSGSYGYTF; CDR3 DNA: TGTGCCAGCAGTTTAAGTGGCAGCTATGGCTACACCTTC
D gene: -; V gene: TRBV5-1; clone size: -; J gene: TRBJ2-5; CDR3 protein: CATTTGEGETQYF; CDR3 DNA: TGCGCCACCACGACAGGGGAGGGAGAGACCCAGTACTTC
D gene: -; V gene: TRBV24-1; clone size: -; J gene: TRBJ1-1; CDR3 protein: CATRGDRDTEAFF; CDR3 DNA: TGTGCCACCAGGGGGGATCGGGACACTGAAGCTTTCTTT
D gene: TRBD1; V gene: TRBV6-5; clone size: -; J gene: TRBJ2-1; CDR3 protein: CASSFRDSSYNEQFF; CDR3 DNA: TGTGCCAGCAGTTTCCGGGACAGCTCCTACAATGAGCAGTTCTTC
D gene: -; V gene: TRBV5-1; clone size: -; J gene: TRBJ1-1; CDR3 protein: CASSLAENTEAFF; CDR3 DNA: TGCGCCAGCAGCTTGGCGGAGAACACTGAAGCTTTCTTT
D gene: -; V gene: TRBV7-9; clone size: -; J gene: TRBJ1-1; CDR3 protein: CASFAFRLNTEAFF; CDR3 DNA: TGTGCCAGCTTTGCATTCAGGTTGAACACTGAAGCTTTCTTT
D gene: -; V gene: TRBV24-1; clone size: -; J gene: TRBJ2-2; CDR3 protein: CATSDPDKYPGELFF; CDR3 DNA: TGTGCCACCAGTGACCCAGACAAGTACCCCGGGGAGCTGTTTTTT
D gene: TRBD2; V gene: TRBV6-5; clone size: -; J gene: TRBJ2-5; CDR3 protein: CASSYIPGGYETQYF; CDR3 DNA: TGTGCCAGCAGCTACATCCCGGGGGGTTACGAGACCCAGTACTTC
D gene: -; V gene: TRBV3-1/TRBV3-2; clone size: -; J gene: TRBJ1-1; CDR3 protein: CASRDGPAGTEAFF; CDR3 DNA: TGTGCCAGCAGGGACGGCCCGGCGGGTACTGAAGCTTTCTTT
D gene: -; V gene: TRBV14; clone size: once; J gene: TRBJ2-3; CDR3 protein: CASSQFTDTQYF; CDR3 DNA: TGTGCCAGCAGCCAATTCACAGATACGCAGTATTTT
D gene: -; V gene: TRBV18; clone size: -; J gene: TRBJ1-4; CDR3 protein: CASSPLQGSEKLFF; CDR3 DNA: TGTGCCAGCTCACCACTGCAAGGGAGTGAAAAACTGTTTTTT
D gene: -; V gene: TRBV3-1/TRBV3-2; clone size: -; J gene: TRBJ2-3; CDR3 protein: CASSADTQYF; CDR3 DNA: TGTGCCAGCAGCGCAGATACGCAGTATTTT
D gene: -; V gene: TRBV7-2; clone size: -; J gene: TRBJ2-7; CDR3 protein: CASSFSSDYEQYF; CDR3 DNA: TGTGCCAGCAGCTTCTCTAGCGACTACGAGCAGTACTTC
D gene: TRBD2; V gene: TRBV6-5; clone size: once; J gene: TRBJ2-2; CDR3 protein: CASSYSTSGSRGELFF; CDR3 DNA: TGTGCCAGCAGTTACTCAACTAGCGGGTCAAGGGGGGAGCTGTTTTTT
D gene: TRBD1; V gene: TRBV5-1; clone size: -; J gene: TRBJ2-1; CDR3 protein: CASSLAQGHNEQFF; CDR3 DNA: TGCGCCAGCAGCTTGGCACAGGGGCACAATGAGCAGTTCTTC
D gene: TRBD2; V gene: TRBV29-1; clone size: -; J gene: TRBJ2-1; CDR3 protein: CSVEAASGGRLEQFF; CDR3 DNA: TGCAGCGTTGAAGCGGCTAGCGGGGGTAGGTTAGAGCAGTTCTTC
D gene: -; V gene: TRBV7-2; clone size: -; J gene: TRBJ1-2; CDR3 protein: CASSLGGDYGYTF; CDR3 DNA: TGTGCCAGCAGCTTAGGAGGGGACTATGGCTACACCTTC
D gene: -; V gene: TRBV30; clone size: few; J gene: TRBJ1-5; CDR3 protein: CAWSTRDYQPQHF; CDR3 DNA: TGTGCCTGGAGTACAAGGGACTATCAGCCCCAGCATTTT
D gene: -; V gene: TRBV19; clone size: -; J gene: TRBJ2-5; CDR3 protein: CASSMGLAETQYF; CDR3 DNA: TGTGCCAGTAGTATGGGCCTGGCCGAGACCCAGTACTTC
D gene: -; V gene: TRBV7-2; clone size: -; J gene: TRBJ2-2; CDR3 protein: CASSPTRAANTGELFF; CDR3 DNA: TGTGCCAGCAGCCCGACCCGGGCCGCGAACACCGGGGAGCTGTTTTTT
D gene: -; V gene: TRBV5-4; clone size: once; J gene: TRBJ1-3; CDR3 protein: CASSYRDTGNTIYF; CDR3 DNA: TGTGCCAGCAGCTATCGGGACACTGGAAACACCATATATTTT
D gene: TRBD2; V gene: TRBV4-3; clone size: once; J gene: TRBJ2-5; CDR3 protein: CASSQDRGGWGETQYF; CDR3 DNA: TGCGCCAGCAGCCAAGATCGGGGGGGCTGGGGGGAGACCCAGTACTTC
D gene: -; V gene: TRBV7-2; clone size: -; J gene: TRBJ1-1; CDR3 protein: CASSESGDPSYTEAFF; CDR3 DNA: TGTGCCAGCAGCGAGTCAGGGGACCCATCCTACACTGAAGCTTTCTTT
D gene: -; V gene: TRBV5-1; clone size: -; J gene: TRBJ1-2; CDR3 protein: CASSLVRQVGGYTF; CDR3 DNA: TGCGCCAGCAGCTTGGTGCGGCAGGTTGGCGGCTACACCTTC
D gene: -; V gene: TRBV5-4; clone size: -; J gene: TRBJ2-3; CDR3 protein: CASSLEEGTQYF; CDR3 DNA: TGTGCCAGCAGCTTGGAGGAGGGAACGCAGTATTTT
D gene: TRBD1; V gene: TRBV7-8; clone size: -; J gene: TRBJ1-4; CDR3 protein: CASSLVQGARKLFF; CDR3 DNA: TGTGCCAGCAGCTTAGTTCAGGGGGCGCGAAAACTGTTTTTT
D gene: TRBD1; V gene: TRBV7-6; clone size: -; J gene: TRBJ2-7; CDR3 protein: CASSWGQAYEQYF; CDR3 DNA: TGTGCCAGCAGCTGGGGACAGGCCTACGAGCAGTACTTC
D gene: TRBD1; V gene: TRBV19; clone size: -; J gene: TRBJ1-6; CDR3 protein: CASSLLWGQASYNSPLHF; CDR3 DNA: TGTGCCAGTAGCCTCTTGTGGGGACAGGCCTCCTATAATTCACCCCTCCACTTT
D gene: -; V gene: TRBV6-5; clone size: -; J gene: TRBJ1-2; CDR3 protein: CASSYWLGGYTF; CDR3 DNA: TGTGCCAGCAGTTACTGGCTTGGTGGCTACACCTTC
D gene: -; V gene: TRBV25-1; clone size: -; J gene: TRBJ1-2; CDR3 protein: CASSEFEGIYGYTF; CDR3 DNA: TGTGCCAGCAGTGAATTCGAAGGAATATATGGCTACACCTTC
D gene: -; V gene: TRBV27; clone size: -; J gene: TRBJ2-1; CDR3 protein: CASSGGNSYNEQFF; CDR3 DNA: TGTGCCAGCAGTGGAGGGAACTCCTACAATGAGCAGTTCTTC
D gene: -; V gene: TRBV7-2; clone size: -; J gene: TRBJ2-2; CDR3 protein: CASSLGVNTGELFF; CDR3 DNA: TGTGCCAGCAGCTTAGGAGTGAACACCGGGGAGCTGTTTTTT
D gene: -; V gene: TRBV6-5; clone size: -; J gene: TRBJ1-5; CDR3 protein: CASSYSGQRDQPQHF; CDR3 DNA: TGTGCCAGCAGTTACTCCGGACAGAGGGATCAGCCCCAGCATTTT
D gene: -; V gene: TRBV12-3/TRBV12-4; clone size: once; J gene: TRBJ2-7; CDR3 protein: CASSGQFYEQYF; CDR3 DNA: TGTGCCAGCAGTGGGCAGTTCTACGAGCAGTACTTC
D gene: TRBD1; V gene: TRBV6-2/TRBV6-3; clone size: -; J gene: TRBJ2-5; CDR3 protein: CASSYRTGDLQETQYF; CDR3 DNA: TGTGCCAGCAGTTACAGGACAGGGGATTTACAAGAGACCCAGTACTTC
D gene: -; V gene: TRBV4-3; clone size: -; J gene: TRBJ1-6; CDR3 protein: CASSQDSGWSSPLHF; CDR3 DNA: TGCGCCAGCAGCCAAGATTCGGGATGGAGTTCACCCCTCCACTTT
D gene: TRBD1; V gene: TRBV4-1; clone size: -; J gene: TRBJ2-2; CDR3 protein: CASRGQGVGTGELFF; CDR3 DNA: TGCGCCAGCAGAGGACAGGGGGTAGGCACCGGGGAGCTGTTTTTT
D gene: -; V gene: TRBV30; clone size: once; J gene: TRBJ1-3; CDR3 protein: CALGTLSGNTIYF; CDR3 DNA: TGTGCCCTGGGAACTTTATCTGGAAACACCATATATTTT
D gene: TRBD2; V gene: TRBV4-3; clone size: -; J gene: TRBJ2-3; CDR3 protein: CASSQTGTSGGVSRTDTQYF; CDR3 DNA: TGCGCCAGCAGCCAAACCGGGACTAGCGGGGGGGTTAGCCGCACAGATACGCAGTATTTT
D gene: -; V gene: TRBV10-3; clone size: -; J gene: TRBJ2-3; CDR3 protein: CAITSGPGTDTQYF; CDR3 DNA: TGTGCCATCACCTCCGGGCCAGGGACAGATACGCAGTATTTT
D gene: TRBD2; V gene: TRBV6-2/TRBV6-3; clone size: -; J gene: TRBJ2-5; CDR3 protein: CASSYRGLAGAVETQYF; CDR3 DNA: TGTGCCAGCAGTTACCGTGGACTAGCGGGGGCGGTGGAGACCCAGTACTTC
D gene: -; V gene: TRBV7-2; clone size: -; J gene: TRBJ2-1; CDR3 protein: CASSQNWAPHNEQFF; CDR3 DNA: TGTGCCAGCAGCCAAAACTGGGCTCCCCACAATGAGCAGTTCTTC
D gene: TRBD2; V gene: TRBV5-1; clone size: -; J gene: TRBJ2-5; CDR3 protein: CASSFGAGGLHQETQYF; CDR3 DNA: TGCGCCAGCAGCTTCGGAGCGGGGGGGCTCCACCAAGAGACCCAGTACTTC
D gene: -; V gene: TRBV2; clone size: -; J gene: TRBJ2-1; CDR3 protein: CASSGPRNNEQFF; CDR3 DNA: TGTGCCAGCAGTGGGCCCCGTAACAATGAGCAGTTCTTC
D gene: -; V gene: TRBV30; clone size: -; J gene: TRBJ1-5; CDR3 protein: CAWGGAGQPQHF; CDR3 DNA: TGTGCCTGGGGCGGAGCTGGACAGCCCCAGCATTTT
D gene: TRBD1; V gene: TRBV25-1; clone size: -; J gene: TRBJ1-5; CDR3 protein: CASSELQGQPQHF; CDR3 DNA: TGTGCCAGCAGTGAACTACAGGGGCAGCCCCAGCATTTT
D gene: -; V gene: TRBV5-6; clone size: -; J gene: TRBJ1-2; CDR3 protein: CASSLEGNGYTF; CDR3 DNA: TGTGCCAGCAGCTTGGAAGGGAATGGCTACACCTTC
D gene: -; V gene: TRBV5-1; clone size: -; J gene: TRBJ1-5; CDR3 protein: CASSGGTSTGRNQPQHF; CDR3 DNA: TGCGCCAGCAGCGGCGGAACTTCAACAGGGCGCAATCAGCCCCAGCATTTT
D gene: -; V gene: TRBV18; clone size: once; J gene: TRBJ1-2; CDR3 protein: CASSPQGGEGYGYTF; CDR3 DNA: TGTGCCAGCTCACCACAGGGTGGAGAAGGCTATGGCTACACCTTC
D gene: TRBD2; V gene: TRBV3-1/TRBV3-2; clone size: few; J gene: TRBJ2-7; CDR3 protein: CASSPGGLGTYEQYF; CDR3 DNA: TGTGCCAGCAGCCCGGGGGGGCTAGGTACCTACGAGCAGTACTTC
D gene: -; V gene: TRBV21-1; clone size: -; J gene: TRBJ1-2; CDR3 protein: CASSKARMAGKANYGYTF; CDR3 DNA: TGTGCCAGCAGCAAAGCGCGCATGGCGGGGAAAGCTAACTATGGCTACACCTTC
D gene: -; V gene: TRBV27; clone size: once; J gene: TRBJ2-7; CDR3 protein: CATRVGRSTSYEQYF; CDR3 DNA: TGTGCCACCCGGGTGGGCAGGTCCACCTCCTACGAGCAGTACTTC
D gene: -; V gene: TRBV14; clone size: -; J gene: TRBJ1-1; CDR3 protein: CASSQAWMNTEAFF; CDR3 DNA: TGTGCCAGCAGCCAAGCATGGATGAACACTGAAGCTTTCTTT